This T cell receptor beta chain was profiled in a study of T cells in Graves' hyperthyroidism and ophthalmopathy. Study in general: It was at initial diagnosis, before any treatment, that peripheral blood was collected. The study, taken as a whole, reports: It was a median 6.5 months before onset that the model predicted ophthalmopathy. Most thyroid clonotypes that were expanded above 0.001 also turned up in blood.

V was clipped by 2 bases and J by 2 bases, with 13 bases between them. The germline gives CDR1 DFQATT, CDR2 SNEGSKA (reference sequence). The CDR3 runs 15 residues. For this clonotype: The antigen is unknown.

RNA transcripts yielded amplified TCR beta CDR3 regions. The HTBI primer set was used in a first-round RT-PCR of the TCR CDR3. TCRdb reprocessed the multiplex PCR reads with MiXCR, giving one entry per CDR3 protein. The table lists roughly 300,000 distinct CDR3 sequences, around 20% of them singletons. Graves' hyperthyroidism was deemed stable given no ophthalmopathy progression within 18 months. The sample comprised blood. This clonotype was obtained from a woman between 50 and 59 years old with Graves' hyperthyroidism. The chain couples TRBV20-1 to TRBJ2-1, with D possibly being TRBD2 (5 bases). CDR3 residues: CSARKTSGPYNEQFF. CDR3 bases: TGCAGTGCTAGAAAAACTAGTGGGCCCTACAATGAGCAGTTCTTC.